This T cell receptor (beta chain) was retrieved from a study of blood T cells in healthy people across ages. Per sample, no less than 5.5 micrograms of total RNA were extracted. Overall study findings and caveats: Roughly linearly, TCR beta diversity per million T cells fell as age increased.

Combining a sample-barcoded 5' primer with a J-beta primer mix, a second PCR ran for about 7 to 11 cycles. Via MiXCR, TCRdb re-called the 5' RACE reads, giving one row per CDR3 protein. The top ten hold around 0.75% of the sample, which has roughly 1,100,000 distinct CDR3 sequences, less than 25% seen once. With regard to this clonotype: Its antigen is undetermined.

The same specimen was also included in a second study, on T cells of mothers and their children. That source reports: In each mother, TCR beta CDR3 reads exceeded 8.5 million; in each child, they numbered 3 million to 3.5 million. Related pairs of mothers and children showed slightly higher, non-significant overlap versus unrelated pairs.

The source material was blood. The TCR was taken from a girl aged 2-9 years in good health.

The CDR3, as DNA: TGTGCCAGCAGCCCCCTGCTCCCCCCGGGGGAGAATGAGCAGTTCTTC. Translated, it gives CASSPLLPPGENEQFF. J is TRBJ2-7 and V is TRBV3-1; tentative D call: TRBD2 (6 bases). The closer fit of TRBJ2-1 to the DNA end suggests the J call may be wrong. The germline gives CDR1 LGHDT, CDR2 YNNKEL (reference sequence). This CDR3 has 16 amino acids.